This TCR beta chain was identified during a study of beta chain features in type 1 diabetes. The CDR3 loop spans 11 amino acids. Germline V gene lookup returns CDR1 SGHAT and CDR2 FQNNGV. The germline V and J ends were trimmed by 1 base and 10 bases, with 5 bases remaining between them. Expressed TCRB transcripts were sequenced, since all the RNA that had been isolated was reverse transcribed. Only in-frame clones appear in the TCRdb table, and some are missing; sequencing was by immunoSEQ multiplex PCR. Of about 16,000 clones in the sample, about 55% were seen once. This receptor was taken from a woman younger than 30 in good health. The sample taken for sequencing was stem cell memory CD4+ T cells from blood. The chain uses TRBV11-2 and TRBJ2-1; D is ambiguous. This chain's CDR3 is CASSLGREQFF. CDR3 DNA: TGTGCCAGCAGCTTAGGCCGGGAGCAGTTCTTC.